The 17 T cell receptor beta chains listed next were all sequenced from one sample in a study of blood T cell repertoires in COVID-19. This table comes from immunoSEQ multiplex PCR, and its TCRdb copy is limited to in-frame clones, with some not included. The sample includes 130,000 or so clones, roughly 77% of them seen just once. The sequencing sample was made of peripheral blood. Receptors originate from a woman in her 70s with COVID-19, enrolled during active disease.

V usage is TRBV4-3 and J usage is TRBJ2-7, with TRBD2 matching 8 bases. V lost 1 base to trimming and J lost 0 bases; unmatched junction nucleotides: 2. This CDR3 has 15 amino acids. Germline lookup yields CDR1 LGHNA and CDR2 YSLEER. CDR3 sequence (DNA): TGCGCCAGCAGCCAAGTCGGGGGGGCCTCCTACGAGCAGTACTTC. It codes for CASSQVGGASYEQYF.

There are a few counts of this clone. The chain is built from TRBV24-1 and TRBJ1-4; unclear D gene. V lost 5 bases to trimming and J lost 6 bases, with 9 bases between them. The CDR3 is 13 residues long. The germline V gene has CDR1 KGHDR and CDR2 SFDVKD. CDR3 in amino acids: CATSGREDEKLFF. The CDR3 DNA reads as TGTGCCACCAGTGGACGTGAGGATGAAAAACTGTTTTTT.

The chain uses TRBV14 and TRBJ1-1; possibly TRBD1 for D (5 bases). The germline V gene has CDR1 SGHDN and CDR2 FVKESK. V was shortened by 0 bases and J by 6 bases, with 8 bases between the two germline ends. The CDR3 sequence is 13 residues long. CDR3 amino acids: CASSQDRVAEAFF. DNA of the CDR3: TGTGCCAGCAGCCAAGACAGGGTGGCTGAAGCTTTCTTT.

The chain joins TRBV7-9 to TRBJ2-7; 7 nucleotides agree with TRBD2. Unmatched junction bases numbered 2, after V lost 0 bases and J lost 3 bases. The V gene's germline CDR1 is SEHNR and CDR2 FQNEAQ (reference sequence). The CDR3 is 14 amino acids. The CDR3 loop reads CASSLAGGNYEQYF. In nucleotides, the CDR3 is TGTGCCAGCAGCTTAGCGGGGGGGAACTACGAGCAGTACTTC.

The V call is TRBV12-3 or TRBV12-4, the J call TRBJ1-1; no definite D call. Trimming took 2 bases from V and 4 from J, leaving 8 bases between them. CDR3 size: 13 residues. CDR3 loop: CASSLNGGTEAFF. For the CDR3, the DNA is TGTGCCAGCAGTTTAAATGGCGGCACTGAAGCTTTCTTT.

This clone occurred many times. The genes are TRBV6-2 or TRBV6-3 and TRBJ1-5; D is ambiguous. The CDR3 extends over 15 amino acids. Trimming stripped 2 bases from V and 3 bases from J, with 11 bases between. Germline CDR1 and CDR2: MNHEY and SVGEGT. In DNA, the CDR3 is TGTGCCAGCAGTTACGGTGGTCGAGACAATCAGCCCCAGCATTTT. Translation: CASSYGGRDNQPQHF.

The rearrangement uses TRBV3-1 (or the pseudogene TRBV3-2) and TRBJ1-1; D may be TRBD1 (5 bases). This CDR3 has 14 amino acids. Trimming removed 2 bases at V and 6 bases at J, with 13 bases between. In germline, CDR1 is LGHDT, CDR2 YNNKEL (reference sequence). The DNA of the CDR3 is TGTGCCAGCAGCCAATCGGCAGGGCAGTCTGAAGCTTTCTTT. Translated, it gives CASSQSAGQSEAFF.

V is TRBV29-1 and J is TRBJ2-7; weak D call: TRBD1 (5 bases). Germline V gives CDR1 SQVTM, CDR2 ANQGSEA. Trimming removed 5 bases from V and 1 base from J, with 15 bases in between. The CDR3 runs 14 residues. In DNA, the CDR3 is TGCAGCGTTTTGGTACAACAGGCGTCCTACGAGCAGTACTTC. Its protein is CSVLVQQASYEQYF.

The chain joins TRBV11-1 to TRBJ2-7, with TRBD2 matching 10 bases. Per germline, CDR1 SGHAT and CDR2 FQDESV (reference sequence). CDR3 size: 14 residues. V dropped 5 bases and J dropped 5; count of bases not matched to a gene: 6. CDR3 DNA: TGTGCCAGCAGCCCCCAGCGGGGGGGCAACGAGCAGTACTTC. Amino acids: CASSPQRGGNEQYF.

The chain employs TRBV4-1 and TRBJ1-3, with TRBD1 matching 9 bases. Germline-derived CDR1 and CDR2 are MGHRA and YSYEKL. Trimming cost V 2 bases and J 1 base; bases outside gene matches: 3. This CDR3 has 16 amino acids. The CDR3 region is CASSQPDRGSGNTIYF. In DNA form, the CDR3 reads TGCGCCAGCAGCCAACCTGACAGGGGGTCTGGAAACACCATATATTTT.

The chain couples TRBV19 to TRBJ1-4, with D unresolved. The CDR3 has 12 amino acids. The V gene's germline CDR1 is LNHDA and CDR2 SQIVND (reference sequence). V lost 5 bases to trimming and J lost 8 bases, with 9 bases between them. CDR3 DNA sequence: TGTGCCAGTAGTGAGCGGTGGGAAAAACTGTTTTTT. This codes for CASSERWEKLFF. Based on the CDR3 plus reference TRBV19 and TRBJ1-4, the full variable domain is DGGITQSPKYLFRKEGQNVTLSCEQNLNHDAMYWYRQDPGQGLRLIYYSQIVNDFQKGDIAEGYSVSREKKESFPLTVTSAQKNPTAFYLCASSERWEKLFFGSGTQLSVL.

The chain carries TRBV30 and TRBJ2-7, with D possibly matching TRBD2 (5 bases). V lost 3 bases and J 5 bases, leaving 8 bases between the germline ends. This CDR3 comprises 11 residues. The germline V gene has CDR1 GTSNPN and CDR2 SVGIG (reference sequence). The CDR3 nucleotides read TGTGCCTGGAGCGGGGTGAACGAGCAGTACTTC. Its protein product is CAWSGVNEQYF. Drawing the rest from reference TRBV30 and TRBJ2-7, the complete variable domain is SQTIHQWPATLVQPVGSPLSLECTVEGTSNPNLYWYRQAAGRGLQLLFYSVGIGQISSEVPQNLSASRPQDRQFILSSKKLLLSDSGFYLCAWSGVNEQYFGPGTRLTVT.

The V and J genes are TRBV11-2 and TRBJ1-2, with no clear D. Germline values: CDR1 SGHAT, CDR2 FQNNGV. This CDR3 is built from 13 residues. Trimming removed 5 bases from V and 8 bases from J, with 15 bases in between. The CDR3 is CASSPLQVAGYTF. CDR3 bases: TGTGCCAGCAGCCCCCTGCAGGTTGCGGGCTACACCTTC.

In this sample, this clone turned up a few times. The chain links TRBV30 to TRBJ2-6; D not resolved. V lost 3 bases and J lost 0, with 12 bases in between. Germline V gives CDR1 GTSNPN, CDR2 SVGIG (reference sequence). This CDR3 spans 16 amino acids. Written as DNA, the CDR3 is TGTGCCTGGAGCGGCCCAGGAAGCTCTGGGGCCAACGTCCTGACTTTC. It is translated as CAWSGPGSSGANVLTF.

This clone is a singleton in its sample. The chain employs TRBV11-2 and TRBJ1-3, with TRBD1 as a possible D gene (6 bases). Trimming removed 6 bases from V and 0 bases from J, with 21 bases in between. Germline CDR1 SGHAT, CDR2 FQNNGV. The CDR3 runs to 18 residues. This chain's CDR3 is CASSLNSLNRASGNTIYF. CDR3 DNA: TGTGCCAGCAGTCTCAATTCACTTAACAGGGCCTCTGGAAACACCATATATTTT.

J is TRBJ2-7 and V is TRBV4-1; possibly TRBD1 for D (5 bases). The CDR3 length is 15 residues. V was shortened by 1 base and J by 4 bases, with 14 bases between the two germline ends. In germline, CDR1 is MGHRA, CDR2 YSYEKL. The CDR3 DNA sequence: TGCGCCAGCAGCCAAGTGGGCAGGGATGGGTACGAGCAGTACTTC. As protein: CASSQVGRDGYEQYF.

This chain joins TRBV5-4 and TRBJ1-3; D is unresolved. V lost 4 bases and J lost 1, with 9 bases in between. The CDR3 is made up of 14 amino acids. From germline, CDR1 is SGHNT and CDR2 YYREEE (reference sequence). The CDR3 DNA sequence: TGTGCCAGCAGCCCGCCCGGGTCTGGAAACACCATATATTTT. Its translation is CASSPPGSGNTIYF.